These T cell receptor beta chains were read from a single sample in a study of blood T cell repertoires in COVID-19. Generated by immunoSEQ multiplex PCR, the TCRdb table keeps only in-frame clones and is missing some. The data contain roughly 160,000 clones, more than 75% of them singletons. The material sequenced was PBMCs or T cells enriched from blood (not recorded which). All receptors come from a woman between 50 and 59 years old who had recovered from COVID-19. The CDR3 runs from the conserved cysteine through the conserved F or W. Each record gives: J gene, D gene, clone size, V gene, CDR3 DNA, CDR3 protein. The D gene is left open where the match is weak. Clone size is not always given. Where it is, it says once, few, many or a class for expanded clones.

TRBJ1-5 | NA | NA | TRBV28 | TGTGCCAGCAGTTTAAGTCAGGGGTCGTATAATCAGCCCCAGCATTTT | CASSLSQGSYNQPQHF
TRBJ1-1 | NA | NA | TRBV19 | TGTGCCAGTAGTATTAGGAGATTGAACACTGAAGCTTTCTTT | CASSIRRLNTEAFF
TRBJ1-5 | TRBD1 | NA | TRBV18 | TGTGCCAGCTCACCACCTGGGGACAGGGGTTGGCAGCCCCAGCATTTT | CASSPPGDRGWQPQHF
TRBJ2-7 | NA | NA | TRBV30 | TGTGCCTGGAGTGTTGGCGGTAGCTCCTACGAGCAGTACTTC | CAWSVGGSSYEQYF
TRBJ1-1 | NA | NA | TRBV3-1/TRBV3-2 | TGTGCCAGCAGCCAGACTGACAGGCCGAACACTGAAGCTTTCTTT | CASSQTDRPNTEAFF
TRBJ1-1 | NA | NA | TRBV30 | TGTGCCTGGAGTGTCGGAGGGTTGTTGAGAACGAACACTGAAGCTTTCTTT | CAWSVGGLLRTNTEAFF
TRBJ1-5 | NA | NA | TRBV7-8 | TGTGCCAGCAGCTTAGAGGGGTATCAGCCCCAGCATTTT | CASSLEGYQPQHF
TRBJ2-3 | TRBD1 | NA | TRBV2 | TGTGCCAGCAGTGAAGCGCTTGGACAGGCCCAGGCGCAGTATTTT | CASSEALGQAQAQYF
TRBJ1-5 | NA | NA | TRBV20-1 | TGCAGTGCTAGTTTTGGACACGACGGGCGGCCCCAGCATTTT | CSASFGHDGRPQHF
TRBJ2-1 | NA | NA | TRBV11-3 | TGTGCCAGCAGCCGCCCATCCCCCGACTTTTACAATGAGCAGTTCTTC | CASSRPSPDFYNEQFF
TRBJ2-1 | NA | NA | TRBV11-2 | TGTGCCAGCAGCTTAGTAGGGGGTAAGCGCTACAATGAGCAGTTCTTC | CASSLVGGKRYNEQFF
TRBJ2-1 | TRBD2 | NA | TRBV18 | TGTGCCAGCTCACTGGGGACTAGCGGATACAATGAGCAGTTCTTC | CASSLGTSGYNEQFF
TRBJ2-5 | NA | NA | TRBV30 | TGTGCTGCCCTCCCCCCCAGCGTACAAGAGACCCAGTACTTC | CAALPPSVQETQYF
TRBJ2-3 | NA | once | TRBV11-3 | TGTGCCAGCAGCTCCCGCTCAGAATCAGATACGCAGTATTTT | CASSSRSESDTQYF
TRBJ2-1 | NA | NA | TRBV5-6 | TGTGCCAGCAGCTATGACAGCTCCTACAATGAGCAGTTCTTC | CASSYDSSYNEQFF
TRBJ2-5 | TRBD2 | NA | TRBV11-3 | TGTGCCAGCAGCCCAACGGGAGGTGTGCAAGAGACCCAGTACTTC | CASSPTGGVQETQYF
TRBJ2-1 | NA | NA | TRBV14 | TGTGCCAGCAGCCAAGGGGGGGCTAGCGGATACAATGAGCAGTTCTTC | CASSQGGASGYNEQFF
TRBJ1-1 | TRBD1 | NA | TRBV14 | TGTGCCAGCAGCCAAACCCGAGGGACAGGCGCTGAAGCTTTCTTT | CASSQTRGTGAEAFF
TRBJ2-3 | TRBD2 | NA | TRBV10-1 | TGCGCCAGCTCGGCCAGACTAGCGGGAGATGGTACGCAGTATTTT | CASSARLAGDGTQYF
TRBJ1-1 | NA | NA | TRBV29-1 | TGCAGCGCCCATGAGGGAATTGAAGCTTTCTTT | CSAHEGIEAFF
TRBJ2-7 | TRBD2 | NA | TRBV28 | TGTGCCAGCAGCCCCTCGGCGGGAGGCATCTACGAGCAGTACTTC | CASSPSAGGIYEQYF
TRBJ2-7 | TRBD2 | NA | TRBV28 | TGTGCCACCCGCGGGAGTAGCATTTACGAGCAGTACTTC | CATRGSSIYEQYF
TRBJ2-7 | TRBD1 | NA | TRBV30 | TGTGCCTGGAGTCCCGGACAGGGCACCGAGTACTTC | CAWSPGQGTEYF
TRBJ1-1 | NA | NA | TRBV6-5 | TGTGCCAGCAGTCCTCACGAGGGTTCCCGCTTTGAAGCTTTCTTT | CASSPHEGSRFEAFF
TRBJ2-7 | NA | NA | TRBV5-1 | TGCGCCAGCCGCTTAGGAGCGGGCCCAACCACCTACGAGCAGTACTTC | CASRLGAGPTTYEQYF
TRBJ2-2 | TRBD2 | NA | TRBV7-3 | TGTGCCAGCAGCGTGACAGGACAACTAGCGGGAGGGAACACCGGGGAGCTGTTTTTT | CASSVTGQLAGGNTGELFF
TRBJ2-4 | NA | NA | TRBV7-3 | TGTGCCAGCAGCTTAACACGGAGCACCATTCAGTACTTC | CASSLTRSTIQYF
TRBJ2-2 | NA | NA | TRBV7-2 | TGTGCCAGCAGCTTAAGGGGGATGACCGGGGAGCTGTTTTTT | CASSLRGMTGELFF
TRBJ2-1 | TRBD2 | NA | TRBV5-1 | TGCGCCAGCAGGGTGGGAGGGCCAGACAATGAGCAGTTCTTC | CASRVGGPDNEQFF
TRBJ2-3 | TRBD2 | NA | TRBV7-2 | TGTGCCAGCAGCTTAGCGTTTTGGCGGGGGGGCACAGATACGCAGTATTTT | CASSLAFWRGGTDTQYF
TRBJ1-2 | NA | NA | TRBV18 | TGTGCCAGCTCACCCGAAGGGACATATGGCTACACCTTC | CASSPEGTYGYTF
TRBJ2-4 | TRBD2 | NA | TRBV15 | TGTGCCACCAGCAGAGTACCTAGCGGGAGGGCCGTTGTATCCAAAAACATTCAGTACTTC | CATSRVPSGRAVVSKNIQYF
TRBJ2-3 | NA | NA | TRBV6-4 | TGTGCCAGCAGTGTCAGCGGCAGCACAGATACGCAGTATTTT | CASSVSGSTDTQYF
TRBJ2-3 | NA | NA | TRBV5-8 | TGTGCCAGCACCCCCAGGGGTACGCAGTATTTT | CASTPRGTQYF
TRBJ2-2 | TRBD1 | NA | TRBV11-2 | TGTGCCAGCAGCTTAGATCTAACAGGGGTGCTGTTTTTT | CASSLDLTGVLFF
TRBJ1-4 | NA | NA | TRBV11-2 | TGTGCCAGCAGCCCATCGAGTGCAACTAATGAAAAACTGTTTTTT | CASSPSSATNEKLFF
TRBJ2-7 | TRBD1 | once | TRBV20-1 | TGCAGTGCTAGTAGCCCAAGGACAGGGGACTACGAGCAGTACTTC | CSASSPRTGDYEQYF
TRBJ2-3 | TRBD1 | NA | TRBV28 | TGTGCCCTTGCGCGGCAGGGGGTCACAGATACGCAGTATTTT | CALARQGVTDTQYF
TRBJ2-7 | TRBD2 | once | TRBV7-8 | TGTGCCAGCAGCTCAACTAGCGGGAGCTACGAGCAGTACTTC | CASSSTSGSYEQYF
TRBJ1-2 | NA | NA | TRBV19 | TGTGCCAGTAGTATCGCCCCGGACTATGGCTACACCTTC | CASSIAPDYGYTF
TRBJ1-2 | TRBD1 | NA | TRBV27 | TGTGCCAGCAGTTCCCGACAGGGTTACTACGGCTACACCTTC | CASSSRQGYYGYTF
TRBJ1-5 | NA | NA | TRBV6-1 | TGTGCCAGCAGTGAACTATTCATCGGACATATTAGCAATCAGCCCCAGCATTTT | CASSELFIGHISNQPQHF
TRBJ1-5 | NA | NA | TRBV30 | TGTGCCTGGAGCACGGGTCAGCCCCAGCATTTT | CAWSTGQPQHF
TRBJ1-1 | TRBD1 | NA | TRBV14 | TGTGCCAGCAGCCAGACAGGGGATTGGACTGCTGAAGCTTTCTTT | CASSQTGDWTAEAFF
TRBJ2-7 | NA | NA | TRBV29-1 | TGCAGCGTAGCCAGGGGTGGCTACGAGCAGTACTTC | CSVARGGYEQYF
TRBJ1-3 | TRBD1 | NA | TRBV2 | TGTGCCAACAACAGGGGCGGAAACACCATATATTTT | CANNRGGNTIYF
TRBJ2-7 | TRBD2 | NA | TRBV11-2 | TGTGCCAGCAGCTCCCCGGGACTAGGCATCAACGAGCAGTACTTC | CASSSPGLGINEQYF
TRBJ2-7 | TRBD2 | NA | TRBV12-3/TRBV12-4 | TGTGCCAGCAGTTGGGCGGGAGCAGTGTACTTC | CASSWAGAVYF
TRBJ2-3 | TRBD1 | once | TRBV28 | TGTGCCAGCAGTCGACAGGGTGTCGCAGATACGCAGTATTTT | CASSRQGVADTQYF
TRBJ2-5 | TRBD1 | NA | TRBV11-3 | TGTGCCAGCAGCCCGGGACAGCTATGGCGAGAGACCCAGTACTTC | CASSPGQLWRETQYF
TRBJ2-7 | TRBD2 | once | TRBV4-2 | TGTGCCAGCAGCCAAGCGGGAGGGTTATACGAGCAGTACTTC | CASSQAGGLYEQYF
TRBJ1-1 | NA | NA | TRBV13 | TGTGCCAGCAGCTTAACGGTCGGGGGTACTGAAGCTTTCTTT | CASSLTVGGTEAFF
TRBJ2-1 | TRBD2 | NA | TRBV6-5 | TGTGCCAGCATCCTTGCGGGAGGGGGGAATGAGCAGTTCTTC | CASILAGGGNEQFF
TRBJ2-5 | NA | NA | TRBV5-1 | TGCGCCAGCAGCTTGGCAGTCGCAGGGGGGCAGGAGACCCAGTACTTC | CASSLAVAGGQETQYF
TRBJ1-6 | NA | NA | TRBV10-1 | TGCGCCAGCAGTGAGGGGCCGGGAATTTCACCCCTCCACTTT | CASSEGPGISPLHF